These T cell receptor beta chains were read from a single sample in a study of circulating CD8 cells and anti-PD-1 response in melanoma. TCRdb re-derived calls from the reads in MiXCR, one entry per CDR3 protein. Seen here are some 270 distinct CDR3 sequences, about 9.4% observed once, and the top ten hold around 90%. The sequenced sample was CD8+ T cells from PBMCs, obtained at baseline or after one month of anti-PD-1 therapy (not recorded which). The receptor set was obtained from a human donor with melanoma. Both conserved end residues are part of each CDR3. D genes are given only for firm matches. Size is stated for part of the rows, as once, few or many counts, or as a class when the clone is expanded.

j_call: TRBJ1-1
v_call: TRBV2
d_call: NA
clone_size: large
cdr3_aa: CASSEERAEAFF
cdr3_nt: TGTGCCAGCAGTGAAGAAAGGGCTGAAGCTTTCTTT

j_call: TRBJ2-3
v_call: TRBV4-1
d_call: NA
clone_size: medium-sized
cdr3_aa: CASSQEEVTDTQYF
cdr3_nt: TGCGCCAGCAGCCAGGAAGAGGTCACAGATACGCAGTATTTT

j_call: TRBJ2-1
v_call: TRBV12-3/TRBV12-4
d_call: NA
clone_size: medium-sized
cdr3_aa: CASSFSRNNEQFF
cdr3_nt: TGTGCCAGCAGTTTCTCCCGAAACAATGAGCAGTTCTTC

j_call: TRBJ1-4
v_call: TRBV28
d_call: NA
clone_size: medium-sized
cdr3_aa: CASSPPDSRNEKLFF
cdr3_nt: TGTGCCAGCAGTCCACCCGACAGCCGTAATGAAAAACTGTTTTTT

j_call: TRBJ2-4
v_call: TRBV20-1
d_call: TRBD1
clone_size: medium-sized
cdr3_aa: CSARDREDLRDIQYF
cdr3_nt: TGCAGTGCTAGGGACAGGGAGGACCTTAGGGACATTCAGTACTTC

j_call: TRBJ2-1
v_call: TRBV28
d_call: NA
clone_size: hyperexpanded
cdr3_aa: CASSFEGGYNEQFF
cdr3_nt: TGTGCCAGCAGTTTTGAAGGGGGCTACAATGAGCAGTTCTTC

j_call: TRBJ1-1
v_call: TRBV24-1
d_call: NA
clone_size: medium-sized
cdr3_aa: CATSDPAVPEAFF
cdr3_nt: TGTGCCACCAGTGACCCGGCCGTTCCTGAAGCTTTCTTT

j_call: TRBJ2-5
v_call: TRBV6-1
d_call: TRBD2
clone_size: medium-sized
cdr3_aa: CATSGERGTETQYF
cdr3_nt: TGTGCCACCTCGGGGGAGCGGGGCACGGAGACCCAGTACTTC

j_call: TRBJ2-2
v_call: TRBV27
d_call: TRBD2
clone_size: NA
cdr3_aa: CASSRDQRGYYTGELFF
cdr3_nt: TGTGCCAGCAGTCGGGATCAGCGGGGGTACTACACCGGGGAGCTGTTTTTT

j_call: TRBJ2-4
v_call: TRBV2
d_call: TRBD2
clone_size: medium-sized
cdr3_aa: CASSEAGIAGGPGAKNIQYF
cdr3_nt: TGTGCCAGCAGTGAAGCAGGGATAGCGGGGGGCCCTGGGGCCAAAAACATTCAGTACTTC

j_call: TRBJ1-1
v_call: TRBV7-3
d_call: NA
clone_size: NA
cdr3_aa: CACSLYGSRTEAFF
cdr3_nt: TGTGCCTGCAGCTTGTATGGTAGTCGCACTGAAGCTTTCTTT

j_call: TRBJ2-7
v_call: TRBV4-1
d_call: NA
clone_size: medium-sized
cdr3_aa: CASSQDIVVTSESYEQYF
cdr3_nt: TGCGCCAGCAGCCAAGACATTGTGGTCACCAGTGAGTCCTACGAGCAGTACTTC

j_call: TRBJ2-4
v_call: TRBV25-1
d_call: TRBD1
clone_size: medium-sized
cdr3_aa: CASGGTGENIQYF
cdr3_nt: TGTGCCAGCGGGGGGACAGGGGAAAACATTCAGTACTTC

j_call: TRBJ2-7
v_call: TRBV28
d_call: TRBD1
clone_size: medium-sized
cdr3_aa: CAIQLRDRTYEQYF
cdr3_nt: TGTGCCATCCAGTTGAGGGACAGGACCTACGAGCAGTACTTC

j_call: TRBJ1-1
v_call: TRBV28
d_call: NA
clone_size: medium-sized
cdr3_aa: CASSPARGYTEAFF
cdr3_nt: TGTGCCAGCAGTCCCGCGCGGGGGTACACTGAAGCTTTCTTT

j_call: TRBJ2-1
v_call: TRBV7-6
d_call: TRBD2
clone_size: medium-sized
cdr3_aa: CASSLIPPRAGGNEQFF
cdr3_nt: TGTGCCAGCAGCTTAATCCCACCTCGGGCGGGGGGGAATGAGCAGTTCTTC

j_call: TRBJ2-1
v_call: TRBV19
d_call: NA
clone_size: few
cdr3_aa: CASSIVQNNEQFF
cdr3_nt: TGTGCCAGTAGTATAGTGCAGAACAATGAGCAGTTCTTC

j_call: TRBJ2-1
v_call: TRBV9
d_call: NA
clone_size: NA
cdr3_aa: CASSASGSNNEQFF
cdr3_nt: TGTGCCAGCAGCGCGTCCGGGAGCAACAATGAGCAGTTCTTC

j_call: TRBJ2-1
v_call: TRBV19
d_call: NA
clone_size: medium-sized
cdr3_aa: CASSISGEQFF
cdr3_nt: TGTGCCAGTAGTATAAGCGGTGAGCAGTTCTTC

j_call: TRBJ2-5
v_call: TRBV24-1
d_call: NA
clone_size: medium-sized
cdr3_aa: CATSDRETQYF
cdr3_nt: TGTGCCACCAGCGACAGGGAGACCCAGTACTTC

j_call: TRBJ1-2
v_call: TRBV2
d_call: NA
clone_size: medium-sized
cdr3_aa: CASSGYSRREPLEIGYTF
cdr3_nt: TGTGCCAGCAGTGGATACTCTAGGAGGGAGCCCTTGGAGATCGGCTACACCTTC

j_call: TRBJ2-2
v_call: TRBV28
d_call: NA
clone_size: medium-sized
cdr3_aa: CASSSLATTGELFF
cdr3_nt: TGTGCCAGCAGTTCGCTAGCGACGACCGGGGAGCTGTTTTTT

j_call: TRBJ2-5
v_call: TRBV28
d_call: TRBD1
clone_size: medium-sized
cdr3_aa: CASRPGTGFGETQYF
cdr3_nt: TGTGCCAGCAGACCCGGGACAGGGTTCGGAGAGACCCAGTACTTC

j_call: TRBJ1-5
v_call: TRBV28
d_call: NA
clone_size: medium-sized
cdr3_aa: CASSFWREGQPQHF
cdr3_nt: TGTGCCAGCAGTTTTTGGAGGGAGGGTCAGCCCCAGCATTTT

j_call: TRBJ2-7
v_call: TRBV12-3/TRBV12-4
d_call: NA
clone_size: medium-sized
cdr3_aa: CASSQGLPHYEQYF
cdr3_nt: TGTGCCAGCAGCCAAGGACTACCCCACTACGAGCAGTACTTC

j_call: TRBJ1-2
v_call: TRBV9
d_call: NA
clone_size: medium-sized
cdr3_aa: CASSVEGPYGYTF
cdr3_nt: TGTGCCAGCAGCGTAGAGGGGCCCTATGGCTACACCTTC

j_call: TRBJ1-2
v_call: TRBV27
d_call: NA
clone_size: medium-sized
cdr3_aa: CASSLTLGDRDTYGYTF
cdr3_nt: TGTGCCAGCAGTTTAACACTTGGGGATCGGGACACCTATGGCTACACCTTC

j_call: TRBJ1-5
v_call: TRBV7-9
d_call: NA
clone_size: medium-sized
cdr3_aa: CASSGGGQPQHF
cdr3_nt: TGTGCCAGCAGCGGCGGTGGCCAGCCCCAGCATTTT

j_call: TRBJ1-5
v_call: TRBV5-6
d_call: TRBD1
clone_size: medium-sized
cdr3_aa: CASSFPRTGGLQPQHF
cdr3_nt: TGTGCCAGCAGCTTCCCGCGGACAGGGGGCTTACAGCCCCAGCATTTT

j_call: TRBJ1-4
v_call: TRBV29-1
d_call: TRBD1
clone_size: NA
cdr3_aa: CSARTGLDEKLFF
cdr3_nt: TGCAGCGCCCGGACAGGGCTTGATGAAAAACTGTTTTTT

j_call: TRBJ2-3
v_call: TRBV28
d_call: TRBD2
clone_size: medium-sized
cdr3_aa: CAAEQGTSGAIQYF
cdr3_nt: TGTGCCGCAGAACAAGGGACTAGCGGGGCCATACAGTATTTT

j_call: TRBJ1-1
v_call: TRBV7-3
d_call: NA
clone_size: NA
cdr3_aa: CASSLHGSHTEAFF
cdr3_nt: TGTGCCAGCAGCCTGCATGGTAGTCACACTGAAGCTTTCTTT

j_call: TRBJ2-1
v_call: TRBV11-2
d_call: NA
clone_size: medium-sized
cdr3_aa: CASSLGGRDYNEQFF
cdr3_nt: TGTGCCAGCAGCTTAGGTGGCAGGGATTACAATGAGCAGTTCTTC

j_call: TRBJ1-2
v_call: TRBV2
d_call: TRBD1
clone_size: few
cdr3_aa: CASDRVYGYTF
cdr3_nt: TGTGCCAGTGACAGGGTCTATGGCTACACCTTC

j_call: TRBJ2-7
v_call: TRBV19
d_call: TRBD1
clone_size: NA
cdr3_aa: CASAPAGGIYEQYF
cdr3_nt: TGTGCCAGTGCTCCGGCAGGGGGAATATACGAGCAGTACTTC

j_call: TRBJ1-2
v_call: TRBV28
d_call: NA
clone_size: medium-sized
cdr3_aa: CASNPGYYGYTF
cdr3_nt: TGTGCCAGCAATCCGGGCTACTATGGCTACACCTTC